The 10 T cell receptor beta chains reported below all come from one sample, sequenced in a study of T cell responses to AZD1222 COVID-19 vaccine. Repertoires were generated with immunoSEQ multiplex PCR, while TCRdb's copy carries only in-frame clones and drops some. The sample carries approximately 90,000 clones, about 90% recorded once. Sequencing used peripheral blood, obtained on day 0 of AZD1222 vaccination. Receptor source: an adult in good health.

The V gene is TRBV2, the J gene TRBJ1-5; 7 positions agree with TRBD1. Germline CDR1 is SNHLY and CDR2 is FYNNEI. The CDR3 has 14 amino acids. Germline trimming cut 4 bases from V and 6 bases from J; bases unmatched to any gene: 6. The CDR3 protein is CASSAPGGIQPQHF. The CDR3 DNA sequence: TGTGCCAGCAGTGCTCCAGGGGGAATTCAGCCCCAGCATTTT.

The chain carries TRBV30 and TRBJ1-2; 9 nucleotides match TRBD1. Germline lookup yields CDR1 GTSNPN and CDR2 SVGIG (reference sequence). The CDR3 has 14 residues. With 3 bases clipped from V and 4 bases from J, the junction kept 6 bases outside the gene matches. DNA of the CDR3: TGTGCCTGGAGCGCCGACAGGGGGAGCTATGGCTACACCTTC. Translating it yields CAWSADRGSYGYTF.

The chain has TRBV11-2 and TRBJ1-1; no reliable D call. Trimming removed 7 bases at V and 3 bases at J, with 15 bases between. The CDR3 runs 14 residues. Germline values: CDR1 SGHAT, CDR2 FQNNGV. This chain's CDR3 is CASNLGGAYTEAFF. CDR3 bases: TGTGCCAGCAACCTAGGAGGCGCGTACACTGAAGCTTTCTTT. Combining the CDR3 with reference TRBV11-2 and TRBJ1-1 gives the whole variable domain EAGVAQSPRYKIIEKRQSVAFWCNPISGHATLYWYQQILGQGPKLLIQFQNNGVVDDSQLPKDRFSAERLKGVDSTLKIQPAKLEDSAVYLCASNLGGAYTEAFFGQGTRLTVV.

The chain recombines TRBV18 with TRBJ2-1; no reliable D call. V shed 3 bases and J shed 2 bases, with 14 bases lying between them. There are 16 residues in the CDR3. Germline CDR1 and CDR2: KGHSH and LQKENI. The CDR3 spells CASSPSGSLAYNEQFF. Here the CDR3 DNA reads TGTGCCAGCTCACCCTCTGGGTCTTTGGCCTACAATGAGCAGTTCTTC.

The genes are TRBV27 and TRBJ1-1; TRBD1 aligns across 9 bases. The junction had 1 base not matched to a gene; V was cut back by 2 bases and J by 3 bases. This CDR3 is built from 14 residues. CDR1 and CDR2 from the germline V gene are MNHEY and SMNVEV (reference sequence). CDR3 sequence (DNA): TGTGCCAGCAGTTTAAGACAGGGGGACACTGAAGCTTTCTTT. It is translated as CASSLRQGDTEAFF.

V gene TRBV29-1 combines with J gene TRBJ2-7; D is perhaps TRBD1 (6 bases). The CDR3 sequence is 11 residues long. CDR1 SQVTM and CDR2 ANQGSEA come from the germline V gene. The V end was cut by 7 bases, the J end by 6 bases, with 13 bases between. The CDR3 is CSGNTGTEQYF. As DNA, the CDR3 is TGCAGCGGAAATACAGGGACCGAGCAGTACTTC.

The chain employs TRBV19 and TRBJ1-2; D might be TRBD1 (6 bases). Per the germline V gene, CDR1 is LNHDA and CDR2 is SQIVND (reference sequence). The CDR3 sequence is 12 residues long. V lost 8 bases, J lost 9 bases, and 16 bases lay in between. The CDR3 DNA follows: TGTGCCAGTTCGCAGGGGTTTGGAAGCTACACCTTC. It encodes CASSQGFGSYTF.

The rearrangement uses TRBV10-3 and TRBJ2-7, with D perhaps being TRBD1 or TRBD2 (5 bases each). V was trimmed by 11 bases and J by 2 bases, leaving 13 bases between them. The germline CDR1 and CDR2 sequences are ENHRY and SYGVKD. The CDR3 runs 12 residues. CDR3 sequence (DNA): TGTGCCTGCCGGGACGGCACCTACGAGCAGTACTTC. It codes for CACRDGTYEQYF.

The V gene is TRBV2, the J gene TRBJ1-5, with 9 positions matching TRBD1. CDR1 and CDR2 from the germline V gene are SNHLY and FYNNEI. This CDR3 region has 16 residues. The V segment lost 4 bases and the J segment 7 bases; nucleotides outside the gene matches: 11. This chain's CDR3 is CASSVGGTGWGQPQHF. The CDR3 nucleotides read TGTGCCAGCAGTGTAGGAGGGACAGGGTGGGGACAGCCCCAGCATTTT.

The chain recombines TRBV28 with TRBJ1-1; a weak D match, TRBD1 (5 bases). This CDR3 region has 12 residues. Trimming shortened V by 11 bases and J by 4 bases, and 14 bases separated the two germline ends. From germline, CDR1 is MDHEN and CDR2 SYDVKM. The CDR3 bases are TGTGCCTGCGGGGACCGGGGCACTGAAGCTTTCTTT. Encoded protein: CACGDRGTEAFF.